Presented here are 3 T cell receptor beta chains from one specimen sequenced in a study of a mutant IDH1 vaccine in newly diagnosed glioma. As for time point: week 5, during vaccination. With topical imiquimod, each dose of the vaccine consisted of 300 ug of mutant IDH1 20-mer peptide. Using immunoSEQ multiplex PCR, the repertoire was profiled, and TCRdb retains in-frame clones only, with some absent. This repertoire shows about 58,000 clones, around 80% found once; its top ten account for approximately 7.4%. Antigen specificity for these receptors is unknown. The sample was PBMCs, taken from a glioma patient whose treatment included an IDH1 peptide vaccine. The receptors derive from a woman aged 50 to 60 with glioma.

V is TRBV5-1 and J is TRBJ2-3, with 10 bases matching TRBD1. Trimming took 3 bases from V and 4 from J; bases not matched to a gene: 5. Per germline, CDR1 SGHRS and CDR2 YFSETQ. The CDR3 spans 15 residues. The CDR3 nucleotides are TGCGCCAGCAGCTCGACAGGGGGCATGCCAGATACGCAGTATTTT. Its translation is CASSSTGGMPDTQYF.

In this sample, this clone turned up once. CDR3 amino acids: CAISLGDGHSGANVLTF. The CDR3, as DNA: TGTGCCATCAGTCTAGGTGACGGACACTCTGGGGCCAACGTCCTGACTTTC. This rearrangement joins TRBV10-3 to TRBJ2-6, with D possibly matching TRBD1 (5 bases). Germline lookup yields CDR1 ENHRY and CDR2 SYGVKD. The V end was cut by 5 bases, the J end by 0 bases, with 14 bases between. The CDR3 runs to 17 residues.

The V and J genes are TRBV6-6 and TRBJ1-2; no definite D call. The CDR3 has 14 amino acids. Germline CDR1 and CDR2: MNHNY and SVGAGI (reference sequence). Trimming stripped 8 bases from V and 2 bases from J, with 15 bases between. The CDR3 reads CASFEGGRNYGYTF. DNA of the CDR3: TGTGCCAGCTTCGAAGGTGGCAGAAACTATGGCTACACCTTC.